Listed below are T cell receptor beta chains from one sample, sequenced in a study of blood T cells in healthy people across ages. TCRdb analysed the 5' RACE reads with MiXCR anew, one entry per CDR3 protein. This table holds about 620,000 distinct CDR3 sequences, around a fifth found once. Sequenced sample: blood. Receptor source: a man between 65 and 80 years old in good health. The conserved cysteine and the conserved F or W are not part of the CDR3 here. Fields, in order: CDR3 protein, J gene, V gene.

AISESSMGQGAYGYT	TRBJ1-2	TRBV10-3
ASSPGTSNEQY	TRBJ2-7	TRBV5-1
ASSLESGDRGFYEQY	TRBJ2-7	TRBV7-9
SAPSPKNYEQY	.	TRBV20-1
SARGARQGSYEQY	TRBJ2-7	TRBV20-1
ASSSVPPLH	TRBJ1-6	TRBV28
ASSERSGAQTTDTQY	TRBJ2-3	TRBV5-1
AISESGFGNQPQH	TRBJ1-5	TRBV10-3
ASSFRTEQETQY	TRBJ2-5	TRBV12-3/TRBV12-4
ASSGQGRDYNEQF	TRBJ2-1	TRBV7-9
ASSYSGGSRGYT	TRBJ1-2	TRBV6-2/TRBV6-3
ASSLAVYNEQF	TRBJ2-1	TRBV7-2
ASSLLRQGNEKLF	TRBJ1-4	TRBV27
AWSPPRGLNEQF	TRBJ2-1	TRBV30
ASSSRDRGGLGIQY	TRBJ2-4	TRBV7-8
ASSHFPGAEAF	TRBJ1-1	TRBV7-3
ASTPGQPNIQY	TRBJ2-4	TRBV7-2
SARDRQGSSYEQY	TRBJ2-7	TRBV20-1
ASSPSLRSSYEQY	TRBJ2-7	TRBV12-3/TRBV12-4
ASKGLLYEQY	.	TRBV6-1
ASTPNREETQY	TRBJ2-5	TRBV2
ASSITSGSSYNEQF	TRBJ2-1	TRBV5-1
ASSLTSGRAKNIQY	TRBJ2-4	TRBV14
SASVHGTSDSYEQY	TRBJ2-7	TRBV20-1
ASSLNWRENYEQY	TRBJ2-7	TRBV4-3
ASSLYGRGRQGSYEQF	.	TRBV28
AISTSSGGRQGTDTQY	TRBJ2-3	TRBV10-3
ASSPPGLVNTGELF	TRBJ2-2	TRBV12-3/TRBV12-4
ASSLDSGGRGSYNEQF	TRBJ2-1	TRBV7-6
ASSTLGQGEETQY	TRBJ2-5	TRBV7-9
ASTRPTTNEKLF	TRBJ1-4	TRBV6-2/TRBV6-3
ASSEGDTVPYNEQF	TRBJ2-1	TRBV6-4
ASSVTILDEQY	TRBJ2-7	TRBV9
ASSQLSGTKSYEQY	TRBJ2-7	TRBV14
ASSSQVNTEAF	TRBJ1-1	TRBV11-2
ASSPTGALNTEAF	TRBJ1-1	TRBV3-1
ASSQARLAGYEQY	.	TRBV3-1
ASSVDLRLNEQF	TRBJ2-1	TRBV9
ASSLVTGYRTDTQY	TRBJ2-3	TRBV7-2
ASSLGLADDGETQY	TRBJ2-5	TRBV7-7
ASSRGQGTNEQF	TRBJ2-1	TRBV3-1
ASTQSYEQY	TRBJ2-7	TRBV6-1
ASSQAGGLAGVLRETQY	TRBJ2-5	TRBV3-1
ASSHPRTAYGYT	TRBJ1-2	TRBV7-9
ASSQTGLGETQY	TRBJ2-5	TRBV14
ASSIPLNRGAEAF	TRBJ1-1	TRBV19
ASSRLAGIDEQY	TRBJ2-7	TRBV18
ASSLTSNTEAF	TRBJ1-1	TRBV7-9
SAPWTGSRSYEQY	TRBJ2-7	TRBV20-1
ASTELADQETQY	TRBJ2-5	TRBV7-2
SARDRMAHLPEQF	.	TRBV20-1